This record looks at one T cell receptor beta chain sequence and its context. This sample is drawn from a study of OX40 agonist ivuxolimab in advanced cancers. Losses at the gene ends were 0 bases for V and 5 bases for J; bases not matched to a gene: 12. Germline V CDR1 and CDR2: LGHNA, YNFKEQ. This CDR3 has 17 residues. Profiled with immunoSEQ multiplex PCR; TCRdb holds only in-frame clones, not every one. This table has tens of thousands of clones, about 89% appearing once. Here the sequenced sample was CD4+ or CD8+ T cells sorted from blood, taken in a trial of the OX40 agonist ivuxolimab. The source is an adult with an advanced solid tumor such as melanoma, head and neck, liver or kidney cancer. The gene calls are TRBV4-2 and TRBJ1-2, with 7 bases that match TRBD1. The CDR3 nucleotides read TGTGCCAGCAGCCAAGACTTATATATTGGACAGGTTTATGGCTACACCTTC. This codes for CASSQDLYIGQVYGYTF.